The 25 T cell receptor beta chains given below trace back to one sample, sequenced in a study of shared clonotypes between healthy human individuals. Sequencing used immunoSEQ multiplex PCR; TCRdb keeps in-frame clones, though not all of them. Among roughly 2,300,000 clones listed, 85% to 95% were seen once. Sequencing used naive CD4+ T cells from PBMCs. Stated subset: CD45RA+ positively selected. Receptors were obtained from a young man in good health. Some clones in this sample may be carry-over from other donors' samples.

The chain couples TRBV7-9 to TRBJ2-3; 7 bases are shared with TRBD1. The CDR3 sequence is 14 residues long. The germline V gene has CDR1 SEHNR and CDR2 FQNEAQ (reference sequence). The V gene end was trimmed by 4 bases and the J gene end by 4 bases; junction bases not matched to a gene: 5. CDR3 sequence: CASSSSTGSDTQYF. The CDR3 bases are TGTGCCAGCAGCTCTTCGACAGGGTCAGATACGCAGTATTTT.

This rearrangement joins TRBV29-1 to TRBJ2-4; D not resolved. The CDR3 totals 13 residues. Germline-derived CDR1 and CDR2 are SQVTM and ANQGSEA. Trimming pared 8 bases from V and 5 bases from J, leaving 16 bases between. CDR3 DNA sequence: TGCAGCTCCCAAAACGGCGCTGAAAACATTCAGTACTTC. Translated: CSSQNGAENIQYF.

The chain links TRBV28 to TRBJ2-7; 7 bases align to TRBD2. Germline V gene sequence: CDR1 MDHEN, CDR2 SYDVKM. V trimming: 7 bases; J trimming: 5 bases; junction bases outside the gene matches: 14. CDR3 length: 15 residues. CDR3: CASITLAGGGHEQYF. The CDR3 DNA is TGTGCCAGCATCACCTTGGCTGGCGGGGGTCACGAGCAGTACTTC.

The chain carries TRBV6-6 and TRBJ2-7; 9 nucleotides agree with TRBD1. The CDR3 is 15 amino acids. V was clipped by 6 bases and J by 0 bases; unmatched bases: 6. Germline CDR1 is MNHNY and CDR2 is SVGAGI (reference sequence). CDR3 DNA sequence: TGTGCCAGCAGAAGGGGGACAGGGACCTCCTACGAGCAGTACTTC. Its translation is CASRRGTGTSYEQYF.

The CDR3 DNA reads as TGTGCCAGCAGTGAGCTGACAGGGGGCTTTGCTTTCTTT. Its translation: CASSELTGGFAFF. The rearrangement links TRBV2 to TRBJ1-1, with TRBD1 matching over 10 bases. This CDR3 contains 13 residues. The germline gives CDR1 SNHLY, CDR2 FYNNEI. The V and J ends lost 3 bases and 11 bases, in that order; junction bases with no gene match: 6.

The chain is built from TRBV29-1 and TRBJ2-5; 8 bases line up with TRBD1. Germline V gene lookup returns CDR1 SQVTM and CDR2 ANQGSEA. V trimming: 6 bases; J trimming: 5 bases; junction bases outside the gene matches: 5. The CDR3 has 12 amino acids. The CDR3 is CSVMTGVETQYF. DNA for the CDR3: TGCAGCGTAATGACAGGGGTGGAGACCCAGTACTTC.

This sequence joins TRBV28 and TRBJ1-3; unclear D gene. The germline CDR1 and CDR2 sequences are MDHEN and SYDVKM. Trimming removed 4 bases from V and 3 bases from J, with 19 bases in between. This CDR3 region has 17 residues. The CDR3 here is CASSYPAGRGLGNTIYF. For the CDR3, the DNA is TGTGCCAGCAGTTATCCGGCGGGCAGAGGGCTTGGAAACACCATATATTTT.

The V and J genes are TRBV6-5 and TRBJ2-7, with 10 bases identical to TRBD2. This CDR3 has 15 amino acids. J lost 1 base, V lost 7 bases, and 7 bases had no gene match. The germline V gene encodes CDR1 MNHEY and CDR2 SVGAGI. The CDR3: CASNPTSGASYEQYF. DNA of the CDR3: TGTGCCAGCAACCCAACTAGCGGGGCGTCCTACGAGCAGTACTTC.

The genes are TRBV6-1 and TRBJ2-1; possibly TRBD2 for D (6 bases). Trimming removed 4 bases from V and 2 bases from J, with 9 bases in between. Looked up from germline, CDR1 is MNHNS and CDR2 is SASEGT. The CDR3 has 14 residues. The chain's CDR3 is CASSVPGAYNEQFF. The CDR3 DNA is TGTGCCAGCAGTGTTCCGGGAGCCTACAATGAGCAGTTCTTC.

This chain connects TRBV9 to TRBJ1-1; D possibly corresponds to TRBD1 (5 bases). Germline CDR1 is SGDLS and CDR2 is YYNGEE. V was shortened by 0 bases and J by 6 bases, with 12 bases between the two germline ends. The CDR3 has 14 residues. CDR3 DNA sequence: TGTGCCAGCAGCGTAGATGGCCGGGGACCTGAAGCTTTCTTT. It specifies CASSVDGRGPEAFF.

The chain carries TRBV4-1 and TRBJ2-1, with TRBD1 identical over 9 bases. CDR3 length: 16 amino acids. With V trimmed by 1 base and J by 3 bases, 4 bases remained unmatched. Germline V gene data show CDR1 as MGHRA and CDR2 as YSYEKL. CDR3 bases: TGCGCCAGCAGCCAAGTGTGGACAGGGGACTACAATGAGCAGTTCTTC. Its translation: CASSQVWTGDYNEQFF.

This clone has just one count. V gene TRBV10-3 combines with J gene TRBJ2-5; D is unresolved. The J call may not be correct, given that the DNA end is closer to TRBJ2-7. Germline V gives CDR1 ENHRY, CDR2 SYGVKD. The CDR3 consists of 12 residues. The CDR3, as DNA: TGTGCCATCAACGATTCAGGCTACGAGCAGTACTTC. Translating it yields CAINDSGYEQYF.

The J gene is TRBJ1-3, the V gene TRBV7-8; D is possibly TRBD1 (6 bases). The CDR3 covers 16 residues. The V end lost 0 bases, the J end lost 4 bases, and 13 bases lay between the germline ends. Germline CDR1 SGHVS, CDR2 FQNEAQ. The CDR3 here is CASSLALGARGNTIYF. The DNA of the CDR3 is TGTGCCAGCAGCTTAGCGCTGGGGGCGCGGGGAAACACCATATATTTT.

This chain links TRBV7-3 with TRBJ2-7, with TRBD2 matching over 10 bases. The CDR3 consists of 15 residues. The V and J ends lost 6 bases and 1 base, in that order; junction bases with no gene match: 6. The germline V gene encodes CDR1 SGHTA and CDR2 FQGTGA. The CDR3 here is CASSSGLAESYEQYF. The CDR3, as DNA: TGTGCCAGCAGTTCAGGACTAGCGGAGTCCTACGAGCAGTACTTC.

The genes are TRBV5-1 and TRBJ1-4, with 8 nucleotides matching TRBD1. V was pared by 4 bases and J by 7 bases, with 6 bases of the junction left unmatched. Germline assignment: CDR1 SGHRS and CDR2 YFSETQ. The CDR3 has 14 residues. CDR3 in amino acids: CASSLDRESEKLFF. As DNA, the CDR3 is TGCGCCAGCAGCCTGGACAGGGAGAGTGAAAAACTGTTTTTT.

The chain combines TRBV10-3 with TRBJ2-3; 9 bases agree with TRBD2. Germline V gene sequence: CDR1 ENHRY, CDR2 SYGVKD. The CDR3 covers 15 residues. Trimming removed 10 bases from V and 4 bases from J; junction bases left unmatched: 12. Here the CDR3 reads CATLASGTVADTQYF. CDR3 DNA sequence: TGTGCCACCCTAGCTAGCGGGACGGTGGCAGATACGCAGTATTTT.

The chain recombines TRBV5-1 with TRBJ2-3; no reliable D call. V lost 2 bases, J lost 0 bases, and 10 bases lay in between. CDR1 is SGHRS and CDR2 is YFSETQ in the germline V gene. The length of the CDR3 is 15 residues. This chain's CDR3 is CASSFKLSSTDTQYF. The CDR3 DNA sequence: TGCGCCAGCAGCTTTAAGTTGTCAAGCACAGATACGCAGTATTTT.

Of note for this clone: Other DNA sequences in the same sample also yield this CDR3. This sequence joins TRBV28 and TRBJ2-6; D possibly corresponds to TRBD1 (7 bases). With 5 bases removed from V and 0 bases from J, the gap between germline ends came to 8 bases. This CDR3 has 15 amino acids. Per the germline V gene, CDR1 is MDHEN and CDR2 is SYDVKM. The CDR3 loop reads CASSQGGSGANVLTF. DNA of the CDR3: TGTGCCAGCAGTCAGGGGGGCTCTGGGGCCAACGTCCTGACTTTC. Looking up the rest from reference TRBV28 and TRBJ2-6 gives the full variable domain: DVKVTQSSRYLVKRTGEKVFLECVQDMDHENMFWYRQDPGLGLRLIYFSYDVKMKEKGDIPEGYSVSREKKERFSLILESASTNQTSMYLCASSQGGSGANVLTFGAGSRLTVL.

The J gene is TRBJ2-2, the V gene TRBV29-1; D call uncertain. The CDR3 sequence is 14 residues long. Deletions cut 2 bases from V and 2 bases from J, with 9 bases between. Germline CDR1 SQVTM, CDR2 ANQGSEA. The CDR3 loop is CSVESELNTGELFF. For the CDR3, the DNA is TGCAGCGTTGAAAGCGAACTAAACACCGGGGAGCTGTTTTTT.

This chain uses TRBV28 with TRBJ1-5; D not certain. Germline CDR1 MDHEN, CDR2 SYDVKM. V lost 5 bases to trimming and J lost 5 bases, with 19 bases between them. This CDR3 has 16 residues. The CDR3 loop reads CASSGFGRLTHQPQHF. CDR3 coding DNA: TGTGCCAGCAGTGGCTTCGGGAGGCTGACCCATCAGCCCCAGCATTTT.

This clone has more than one count but fewer than ten. This chain links TRBV6-6 with TRBJ1-3; TRBD1 might be the D (5 bases). Germline CDR1 MNHNY, CDR2 SVGAGI (reference sequence). The CDR3 covers 14 residues. V lost 6 bases and J lost 3, with 12 bases in between. The CDR3 sequence: CASSRAYGGNTIYF. In nucleotides, the CDR3 is TGTGCCAGCAGCAGGGCTTACGGTGGAAACACCATATATTTT.

This chain links TRBV12-2 with TRBJ2-2; the table calls TRBD2, which could not be checked here. TRBV12-2 is annotated as a pseudogene. CDR3 size: 19 residues. The CDR3 reads CASRSARTSGRAGTGELFF. For the CDR3, the DNA is TGTGCAAGTCGCTCCGCTCGGACTAGCGGGAGGGCCGGGACCGGGGAGCTGTTTTTT.

This chain joins TRBV27 and TRBJ2-7; 11 bases are shared with TRBD2. The CDR3 spans 16 residues. Germline trimming cut 5 bases from V and 7 bases from J; bases unmatched to any gene: 13. CDR1 and CDR2 (germline): MNHEY, SMNVEV (reference sequence). DNA for the CDR3: TGTGCCAGCAGTAGATTAGCGGGAGGGCCAGCGGGGGAGCAGTACTTC. Its protein product is CASSRLAGGPAGEQYF.

The gene calls are TRBV2 and TRBJ2-2; D is uncertain. Trimming took 4 bases from V and 0 from J, leaving 12 bases between them. This CDR3 region has 16 residues. Looked up from germline, CDR1 is SNHLY and CDR2 is FYNNEI. This CDR3 reads CASSVSLPANTGELFF. In nucleotides, the CDR3 is TGTGCCAGCAGTGTGTCTCTCCCCGCGAACACCGGGGAGCTGTTTTTT.

This clone was detected only once. The V call is TRBV27, the J call TRBJ2-2; either TRBD1 or TRBD2 may fit D (5 bases each). The CDR3 is made up of 15 amino acids. CDR1 is MNHEY and CDR2 is SMNVEV in the germline V gene (reference sequence). The V and J ends lost 6 bases and 4 bases respectively, with 15 bases between them. Here the CDR3 DNA reads TGTGCCAGCAGCTCTACTAGGCAGGGCACCGGGGAGCTGTTTTTT. Its protein is CASSSTRQGTGELFF.